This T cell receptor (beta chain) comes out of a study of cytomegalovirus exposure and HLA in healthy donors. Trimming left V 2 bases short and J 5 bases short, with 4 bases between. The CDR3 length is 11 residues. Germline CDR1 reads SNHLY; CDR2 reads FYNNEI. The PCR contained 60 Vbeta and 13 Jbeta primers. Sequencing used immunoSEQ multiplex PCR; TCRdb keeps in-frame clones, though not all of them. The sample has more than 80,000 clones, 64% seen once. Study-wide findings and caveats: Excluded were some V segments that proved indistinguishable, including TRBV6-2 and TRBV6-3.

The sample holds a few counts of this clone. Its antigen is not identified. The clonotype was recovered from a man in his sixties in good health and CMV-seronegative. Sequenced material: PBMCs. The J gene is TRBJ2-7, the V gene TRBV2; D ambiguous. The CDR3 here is CASSEYHEQYF. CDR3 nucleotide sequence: TGTGCCAGCAGTGAATATCACGAGCAGTACTTC.